The 15 T cell receptor beta chains given below trace back to one sample, sequenced in a study of beta chain features in type 1 diabetes. The isolated RNA, all of it, was reverse transcribed, so expressed TCRB transcripts were what got sequenced. TCRdb's copy holds only in-frame clones and misses some; the assay was immunoSEQ multiplex PCR. The repertoire holds 970,000 or so clones, under 20% seen once, with roughly 0.025% in the top ten. The specimen was naive CD4+ T cells from blood. The receptors stem from a woman under 30 in good health.

The chain links TRBV13 to TRBJ2-7; D is uncertain. The CDR3 extends over 13 amino acids. V was clipped by 5 bases and J by 7 bases, with 15 bases between them. CDR1 PRHDT and CDR2 FYEKMQ come from the germline V gene (reference sequence). CDR3: CASSTSSGWEQYF. CDR3 nucleotide sequence: TGTGCCAGCAGCACCTCTTCAGGTTGGGAGCAGTACTTC.

In this sample, this clone turned up a few times. The V call is TRBV19, the J call TRBJ1-3; D remains unclear. Germline CDR1 and CDR2: LNHDA and SQIVND (reference sequence). The length of the CDR3 is 12 residues. The ends were cut back, 4 bases at V and 3 bases at J, with 4 bases in the middle. CDR3 bases: TGTGCCAGTAGTAAATATGGAAACACCATATATTTT. Translating gives CASSKYGNTIYF.

The V and J genes are TRBV29-1 and TRBJ2-2, with 11 positions matching TRBD2. The V and J ends lost 6 bases and 4 bases, in that order; junction bases with no gene match: 4. This CDR3 comprises 14 residues. CDR1 and CDR2 (germline): SQVTM, ANQGSEA. DNA for the CDR3: TGCAGCGTGATAGCGGGAGGGAGCACCGGGGAGCTGTTTTTT. Translated, it gives CSVIAGGSTGELFF.

The chain recombines TRBV6-5 with TRBJ2-6, with 8 nucleotides matching TRBD2. With V trimmed by 6 bases and J by 1 base, 2 bases remained unmatched. Germline values: CDR1 MNHEY, CDR2 SVGAGI. The CDR3 contains 15 residues. CDR3 in DNA: TGTGCCAGCAGACGACTAGCGTCTGGGGCCAACGTCCTGACTTTC. It codes for CASRRLASGANVLTF.

This sequence joins TRBV7-2 and TRBJ2-2; TRBD1 matches at 10 bases. The V and J ends lost 5 bases and 1 base, in that order; junction bases with no gene match: 1. CDR3 length equals 15 residues. Looked up from germline, CDR1 is SGHTA and CDR2 is FQGNSA. The CDR3 protein is CASSRTGGNTGELFF. The DNA for the CDR3 is TGTGCCAGCAGCCGGACAGGGGGGAACACCGGGGAGCTGTTTTTT.

This clone has only a few counts. The chain has TRBV10-3 and TRBJ2-5, with 7 bases that match TRBD2. Germline V gene sequence: CDR1 ENHRY, CDR2 SYGVKD. The ends lost 5 bases at V and 0 bases at J; junction bases unmatched: 6. This CDR3 contains 15 residues. The CDR3 region is CAISYSLADQETQYF. As DNA, the CDR3 is TGTGCCATCAGTTACAGCCTAGCGGACCAAGAGACCCAGTACTTC.

V is TRBV10-3 and J is TRBJ2-5, with D possibly being TRBD2 (5 bases). The J call may be wrong; the DNA end is better matched by TRBJ2-7. The CDR3 loop spans 14 amino acids. Germline V CDR1 and CDR2: ENHRY, SYGVKD. The CDR3 spells CAISESSGTYEQYF. CDR3 nucleotides: TGTGCCATCAGTGAGTCCTCGGGGACCTACGAGCAGTACTTC.

This clone was picked up a small number of times. This chain links TRBV28 with TRBJ2-1, with 10 bases lining up with TRBD2. The junction had 2 bases not matched to a gene; V was cut back by 5 bases and J by 4 bases. The CDR3 totals 14 residues. Germline V gene data show CDR1 as MDHEN and CDR2 as SYDVKM. DNA for the CDR3: TGTGCCAGCAGTAAAGCGGGAGGGTACAATGAGCAGTTCTTC. Protein: CASSKAGGYNEQFF. Combining the CDR3 with reference TRBV28 and TRBJ2-1 gives the whole variable domain DVKVTQSSRYLVKRTGEKVFLECVQDMDHENMFWYRQDPGLGLRLIYFSYDVKMKEKGDIPEGYSVSREKKERFSLILESASTNQTSMYLCASSKAGGYNEQFFGPGTRLTVL.

V usage is TRBV18 and J usage is TRBJ2-5; no reliable D call. The length of the CDR3 is 14 residues. Trimming took 5 bases from V and 2 from J, leaving 12 bases between them. From germline, CDR1 is KGHSH and CDR2 LQKENI. For the CDR3, the DNA is TGTGCCAGCTCAGCATACGTGGGACAAGAGACCCAGTACTTC. Encoded protein: CASSAYVGQETQYF. Full variable domain (outside the CDR3, taken from reference TRBV18 and TRBJ2-5): NAGVMQNPRHLVRRRGQEARLRCSPMKGHSHVYWYRQLPEEGLKFMVYLQKENIIDESGMPKERFSAEFPKEGPSILRIQQVVRGDSAAYFCASSAYVGQETQYFGPGTRLLVL.

This clone was seen a few times. V and J are TRBV10-3 and TRBJ2-7; D perhaps matches TRBD1 (5 bases). The CDR3 spans 12 residues. V shed 8 bases and J shed 5 bases, with 13 bases lying between them. CDR1 and CDR2 from the germline V gene are ENHRY and SYGVKD. CDR3: CAISGQGDEQYF. CDR3 sequence (DNA): TGTGCCATCTCTGGGCAGGGCGACGAGCAGTACTTC.

The chain has TRBV15 and TRBJ2-1, with TRBD2 matching 7 bases. This CDR3 is 18 amino acids long. V gave up 1 base and J gave up 4 bases; unmatched junction bases: 13. Germline-derived CDR1 and CDR2 are LNHNV and YYDKDF (reference sequence). The DNA of the CDR3 is TGTGCCACCAGCAGAGTAGGTCCGTTAGCGGGCAGGTACAATGAGCAGTTCTTC. Amino acid sequence: CATSRVGPLAGRYNEQFF.

The chain carries TRBV6-6 and TRBJ1-4; D may be TRBD1 (5 bases). In germline, CDR1 is MNHNY, CDR2 SVGAGI (reference sequence). Trimming shortened V by 6 bases and J by 8 bases, and 19 bases separated the two germline ends. The length of the CDR3 is 15 residues. CDR3 in amino acids: CASSSRRGRLEKLFF. DNA of the CDR3: TGTGCCAGCAGCTCCAGGAGGGGCCGCCTCGAAAAACTGTTTTTT.

This clone has a handful of counts. This chain joins TRBV6-1 and TRBJ1-5; 7 bases align to TRBD1. Per the germline V gene, CDR1 is MNHNS and CDR2 is SASEGT. V shed 7 bases and J 5 bases; nucleotides not matched to a gene: 11. The CDR3 consists of 15 residues. CDR3 sequence reads: CASMRVGTDYQPQHF. As DNA, the CDR3 is TGTGCCAGCATGAGGGTTGGGACAGATTATCAGCCCCAGCATTTT.

The chain combines TRBV29-1 with TRBJ2-3; D remains ambiguous. This CDR3 comprises 15 residues. CDR1 and CDR2 (germline): SQVTM, ANQGSEA. V lost 1 base to trimming and J lost 1 base, with 12 bases between them. Here the CDR3 DNA reads TGCAGCGTTGAAGGGGTACGCGGCCGCACAGATACGCAGTATTTT. Translating it yields CSVEGVRGRTDTQYF.

This clone was recorded a few times. The rearrangement uses TRBV7-6 and TRBJ2-7, with a tentative D call TRBD2 (6 bases). The CDR3 is 15 residues long. Germline-derived CDR1 and CDR2 are SGHVS and FNYEAQ. V lost 5 bases and J 2 bases, leaving 16 bases between the germline ends. DNA of the CDR3: TGTGCCAGCAGCCAGGAGGTAGCGGACCCCTACGAGCAGTACTTC. It encodes CASSQEVADPYEQYF.